This T cell receptor beta chain was captured by sequencing in a study of OX40 agonist ivuxolimab in advanced cancers. With regard to the full study: Ivuxolimab, which targeted the costimulatory receptor OX40 (CD134), was an agonistic, fully human IgG2 monoclonal antibody. Intravenous ivuxolimab was administered to patients every 2 weeks at six dose levels: 0.01, 0.1, 0.3, 1.5, 3 and 10 mg/kg. In the dose-escalation cohort, roughly 82% of patients were male, and the mean age was around 65 years with a range of roughly 23 to 79. Partial responses occurred in three dose-escalation patients, of whom one had hepatocellular carcinoma and two had cutaneous melanoma. Peripheral TCRbeta sequencing was intended to test whether TCR sequence diversity was altered and clonal T-cell expansion was caused by ivuxolimab. The paper describes the monotherapy dose-escalation part (N of about 47 patients) of the phase I trial of ivuxolimab. Prior anti-PD-1, anti-PD-L1 or anti-CTLA-4 therapy was permitted, and less than 45% of dose-escalation patients had received checkpoint inhibitors. Of the approximately 50 dose-escalation patients, hepatocellular carcinoma was present in 19, melanoma in around 15, renal cell carcinoma in 9 and head and neck cancer in 9. What the research found in general, with its limitations: Which antigens the clonally expanded peripheral T cells were specific for was not determined. At doses from 0.1 to 3.0 mg/kg, clonal expansion was seen in both CD4+ and CD8+ blood T cells between baseline and week 6. After ivuxolimab, more expanded clones were found on average in CD8+ T cells than in CD4+ T cells. Low levels of normalized T-cell clonal expansion were also seen in some patients who did not respond. In the 0.1-3.0 mg/kg groups, partial responders were among the patients with the lowest normalized peripheral clonal expansion, particularly in CD8+ T cells.

For CDR1 and CDR2, the germline V gene lists MDHEN and SYDVKM. V is pruned by 4 bases and J by 0 bases, leaving 15 bases of the junction without a gene match. The CDR3 holds 20 amino acids from the cysteine to the phenylalanine. This entry keeps only the CDR3 DNA: 60 bases, framed from base 1. To sequence the TCRbeta CDR3 region, genomic DNA was isolated from the sorted cells. The immunoSEQ Assay was used to sequence the TCRbeta CDR3 regions. TCRdb limited this immuneACCESS table to in-frame rearrangements with V and J called. A share of clones is missing; checked studies link under half to unresolved V genes, and the rest is unexplained. Present in this sample are under 90,000 clones, roughly 90% of which were seen just once. The top ten constitute more than 0.75% of the sample. With respect to this clone: It lacks a known antigen. It has no much larger one-base neighbor in the sample; base qualities were not kept.

The trial excluded patients who had a history of autoimmune disease or who were on systemic immunosuppression. Peripheral blood for TCR sequencing was collected from all dose cohorts at baseline, on cycle 4 day 1, and on cycle 7 day 1. The samples were drawn from a first-in-human, open-label, multicenter phase I dose-escalation trial of ivuxolimab. Adults with locally advanced or metastatic head and neck squamous cell, hepatocellular, melanoma or renal cell carcinoma were enrolled in the trial. CD4+ and CD8+ T cells were sorted separately from peripheral blood before TCR sequencing. This material consisted of CD4+ or CD8+ T cells sorted from blood, taken in a trial of the OX40 agonist ivuxolimab. The V and J genes are TRBV28 and TRBJ2-1; 10 central bases correspond to TRBD2. The source is an adult with an advanced solid tumor such as melanoma, head and neck, liver or kidney cancer. The DNA sequence follows: TGTGCCAGCAGTTCCCCTTCCAAGCGGGAGGGACGGAGCTCCTACAATGAGCAGTTCTTC. This is translated as CASSSPSKREGRSSYNEQFF.